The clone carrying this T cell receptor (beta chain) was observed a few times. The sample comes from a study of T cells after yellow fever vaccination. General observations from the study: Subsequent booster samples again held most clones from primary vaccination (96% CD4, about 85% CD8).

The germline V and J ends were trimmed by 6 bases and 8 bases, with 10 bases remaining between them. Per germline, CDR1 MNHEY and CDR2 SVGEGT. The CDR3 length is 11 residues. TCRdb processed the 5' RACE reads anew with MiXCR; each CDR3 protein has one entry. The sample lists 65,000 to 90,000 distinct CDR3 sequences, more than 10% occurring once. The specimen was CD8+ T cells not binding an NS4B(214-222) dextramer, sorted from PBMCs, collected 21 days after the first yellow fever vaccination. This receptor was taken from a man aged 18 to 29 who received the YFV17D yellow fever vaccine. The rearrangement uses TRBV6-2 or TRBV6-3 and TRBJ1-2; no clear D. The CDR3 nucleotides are TGTGCCAGCAGCCTCCCCGGGGGCTACACCTTC. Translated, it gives CASSLPGGYTF.